The present T cell receptor (beta chain) was sequenced within a study of PD-1 blockade in classical Hodgkin lymphoma. Whole-study context: With a 2-week interval, patients received intravenous nivolumab at 3 mg/kg. Study conclusions and caveats: By C4D1, diversity of CD4+ TCRs had risen significantly, whereas that of CD8+ TCRs had not. Patients starting nivolumab less than 1 year after ASCT had lower diversity and were excluded from later analyses. Complete responders started with a diversity level that resembled newly diagnosed patients at baseline.

Comment on this clone: Its antigen remains unknown.

Stated time point: cycle 4 day 1 (C4D1), after more than five weeks of nivolumab. The patients all showed relapse after autologous stem cell transplantation, while their brentuximab vedotin exposure varied. Per germline, CDR1 SGHVS and CDR2 FNYEAQ. V was clipped by 0 bases and J by 1 base; unmatched bases: 5. The CDR3 sequence is 16 residues long. Measured with immunoSEQ multiplex PCR; TCRdb has only the in-frame clones, and not every one. Among roughly 94,000 clones listed, under 95% were seen once. The V call is TRBV7-6, the J call TRBJ1-1; 7 positions match TRBD1. Sequences were derived from peripheral blood mononuclear cells (PBMCs), sampled before the fourth cycle of nivolumab. The TCR was taken from a human donor with classical Hodgkin lymphoma. The CDR3 DNA follows: TGTGCCAGCAGCTTAGCGGCAGGGGGGACGAACACTGAAGCTTTCTTT. The encoded protein is CASSLAAGGTNTEAFF.